This T cell receptor beta chain was identified in a study of chemoradiotherapy in HPV16-positive cancers. Study as a whole: Candidate HPV-specific T-cell clones and common TCR motifs came from functional assays in two HPV16-positive patients. Overall study findings and caveats: Only a couple of HPV16-positive patients supplied the functional HPV-specificity definition. Candidate HPV-specific clones and E7-related TCR motifs grew in tumor during treatment.

Method: immunoSEQ multiplex PCR; TCRdb's copy keeps in-frame clones and lacks some. This table has under 10,000 clones, roughly 89% appearing once. The CDR3 has 18 amino acids. V was pared by 0 bases and J by 0 bases, with 15 bases between. Germline loops: CDR1 MGHRA, CDR2 YSYEKL. With regard to this clone: Its specificity is not known.

The sample in question was blood, obtained from a patient who underwent chemoradiotherapy. The chain links TRBV4-1 to TRBJ1-3, with D unclear. The TCR comes from a human donor with HPV-associated anogenital cancer. CDR3 region: CASSQEVRRVISGNTIYF. The CDR3 region has the DNA TGCGCCAGCAGCCAAGAGGTCCGGAGGGTAATCTCTGGAAACACCATATATTTT.